This T cell receptor (beta chain) was identified during a study of OX40 agonist ivuxolimab in advanced cancers. As for the study in general: Cancers in dose escalation were hepatocellular, melanoma, renal cell and head and neck. Therapy given before enrollment (anti-PD-1, anti-PD-L1 or anti-CTLA-4) was allowed, and 30% to 50% had some. Three individuals attained partial responses, comprising one hepatocellular carcinoma case and two cutaneous melanoma cases. Overall study results and limits: At doses 0.1 to 3.0 mg/kg, CD4+ and CD8+ clones expanded.

The data were produced by immunoSEQ multiplex PCR, yet TCRdb's version contains in-frame clones alone and is incomplete. The table shows 55,000 to 90,000 clones, with 80% to 90% occurring only once. CDR3 size: 11 residues. The V end lost 9 bases, the J end lost 2 bases, and 7 bases lay between the germline ends. CDR1 and CDR2 (germline): LNHDA, SQIVND (reference sequence). This clone showed up just a few times. Its antigen is undetermined. Sequencing was performed on CD4+ or CD8+ T cells sorted from blood, taken in a trial of the OX40 agonist ivuxolimab. The genes are TRBV19 and TRBJ1-1; D unclear. This receptor was taken from an adult with an advanced solid tumor such as melanoma, head and neck, liver or kidney cancer. The CDR3 sequence is CASRSNTEAFF. As DNA, the CDR3 is TGTGCCAGCCGGTCTAACACTGAAGCTTTCTTT.